These T cell receptor beta chains were read from a single sample in a study of control samples from healthy donors and cancer patients. Data came from immunoSEQ multiplex PCR; TCRdb stores just in-frame clones and leaves some out. This table holds over 40,000 clones, about nine tenths found once. The specimen sequenced was PBMCs. All receptors derive from a man aged 50 to 59 with head and neck cancer. Each CDR3 is given with its conserved first and last residue. D genes are given only for firm matches. Clone size is shown for a subset of rows, as once, few, many or a class of expanded clone.

TRBV19	.	TRBJ1-5	.	CASSTYEGNQPQHF	TGTGCCAGTAGTACCTATGAGGGGAATCAGCCCCAGCATTTT
TRBV9	.	TRBJ2-7	once	CASSVDVSYEQYF	TGTGCCAGCAGCGTAGACGTCTCCTACGAGCAGTACTTC
TRBV11-3	TRBD1	TRBJ1-3	.	CASSDRASGNTIYF	TGTGCCAGCAGTGACAGGGCCTCTGGAAACACCATATATTTT
TRBV5-1	TRBD1	TRBJ2-2	.	CASSLDPGQGSGELFF	TGCGCCAGCAGCTTAGACCCGGGACAGGGGTCCGGGGAGCTGTTTTTT
TRBV19	.	TRBJ1-3	.	CASVFDRRAGNTIYF	TGTGCCAGCGTGTTCGACAGGAGAGCTGGAAACACCATATATTTT
TRBV30	TRBD2	TRBJ2-5	.	CAWSLAGGPGETQYF	TGTGCCTGGAGTTTAGCGGGGGGGCCGGGGGAGACCCAGTACTTC
TRBV5-5	.	TRBJ2-1	.	CASSAYTWAGEQFF	TGTGCCAGCAGCGCCTATACGTGGGCTGGTGAGCAGTTCTTC
TRBV10-3	TRBD1	TRBJ2-1	.	CAIRDGTGTDEQFF	TGTGCCATAAGGGATGGGACAGGGACGGATGAGCAGTTCTTC
TRBV4-2	.	TRBJ1-6	.	CASSLNDIYLRTNSPLHF	TGTGCCAGCAGCCTCAACGACATCTACCTGCGGACAAATTCACCCCTCCACTTT
TRBV10-3	TRBD1	TRBJ1-6	.	CAISERQGGINSPLHF	TGTGCCATCAGTGAAAGACAGGGAGGCATTAATTCACCCCTCCACTTT
TRBV28	.	TRBJ1-1	.	CASSYGVNTEAFF	TGTGCCAGCAGTTACGGGGTGAACACTGAAGCTTTCTTT
TRBV9	.	TRBJ1-4	.	CASSASGGMAEKLFF	TGTGCCAGCAGCGCAAGCGGGGGGATGGCCGAAAAACTGTTTTTT
TRBV10-2	.	TRBJ2-7	few	CASSECRNGCEQYF	TGCGCCAGCAGTGAGTGTAGAAACGGGTGCGAGCAGTACTTC
TRBV27	.	TRBJ1-4	.	CASSPYAELEKLFF	TGTGCCAGCAGCCCCTATGCGGAATTGGAAAAACTGTTTTTT
TRBV5-4	.	TRBJ2-1	.	CASSLRADSSYNEQFF	TGTGCCAGCAGCTTAAGAGCGGACAGCTCCTACAATGAGCAGTTCTTC
TRBV24-1	TRBD2	TRBJ2-3	.	CATSETGLAGGTSTDTQYF	TGTGCCACCAGTGAAACGGGACTAGCGGGGGGGACTAGCACAGATACGCAGTATTTT
TRBV3-1/TRBV3-2	.	TRBJ2-1	.	CASSQVGGFLWRSQYNEQFF	TGTGCCAGCAGCCAAGTAGGAGGCTTCCTTTGGCGGAGCCAATACAATGAGCAGTTCTTC
TRBV18	.	TRBJ2-7	.	CASSPPTEGGGQYF	TGTGCCAGCTCACCACCGACAGAAGGGGGGGGGCAGTACTTC
TRBV7-9	.	TRBJ2-3	.	CASSLQGGGADTQYF	TGTGCCAGCAGCCTTCAGGGAGGCGGCGCAGATACGCAGTATTTT
TRBV5-6	TRBD1	TRBJ2-1	.	CASTSGQGVGEQFF	TGTGCCAGCACCTCAGGGCAGGGGGTAGGTGAGCAGTTCTTC
TRBV6-1	.	TRBJ1-1	.	CASSEARGATEAFF	TGTGCCAGCAGTGAAGCGAGGGGGGCCACTGAAGCTTTCTTT
TRBV28	.	TRBJ1-1	.	CASKQGDARLTEAFF	TGTGCCAGCAAGCAAGGGGACGCGAGGCTCACTGAAGCTTTCTTT
TRBV12-5	.	TRBJ1-5	few	CASGFWSNQPQHF	TGTGCTAGTGGTTTTTGGAGCAATCAGCCCCAGCATTTT
TRBV30	TRBD1	TRBJ1-2	.	CAWSRDRGTVGYTF	TGTGCCTGGAGTCGGGACAGGGGGACCGTTGGCTACACCTTC
TRBV9	TRBD2	TRBJ2-5	.	CASGKAGGPETQYF	TGTGCCAGCGGAAAAGCGGGGGGGCCGGAGACCCAGTACTTC
TRBV7-9	.	TRBJ2-7	.	CASTPQGGPSYEQYF	TGTGCCAGCACCCCTCAGGGCGGTCCTTCCTACGAGCAGTACTTC
TRBV5-6	.	TRBJ2-7	.	CASSTGLRTYEQYF	TGTGCCAGCAGTACGGGACTGCGAACCTACGAGCAGTACTTC
TRBV28	TRBD2	TRBJ2-7	.	CASSLIGLDGAYEQYF	TGTGCCAGCAGTTTAATCGGACTAGACGGGGCCTACGAGCAGTACTTC
TRBV19	.	TRBJ2-2	.	CASSKKSGQGGTGELFF	TGTGCCAGTAGTAAGAAGTCTGGGCAGGGGGGGACCGGGGAGCTGTTTTTT
TRBV9	.	TRBJ1-2	.	CASRYRDTSNYGYTF	TGTGCCAGCAGGTATCGGGACACGTCTAACTATGGCTACACCTTC
TRBV7-3	TRBD2	TRBJ2-5	.	CASSLTGGGLETQYF	TGTGCCAGCAGCTTAACAGGCGGGGGGTTAGAGACCCAGTACTTC
TRBV12-3/TRBV12-4	.	TRBJ1-1	.	CASSRGKVTEAFF	TGTGCCAGCAGTCGGGGAAAGGTAACTGAAGCTTTCTTT
TRBV6-6	.	TRBJ1-6	few	CASSGSGTWSSYNSPLHF	TGTGCCAGCAGTGGATCCGGGACATGGAGCTCCTATAATTCACCCCTCCACTTT
TRBV14	.	TRBJ1-1	.	CASSQGRGSRAFF	TGTGCCAGCAGCCAAGGGCGGGGTTCGAGGGCTTTCTTT
TRBV7-9	.	TRBJ2-2	once	CASSLLVELFF	TGTGCCAGCAGCTTACTGGTGGAGCTGTTTTTT
TRBV4-2	TRBD1	TRBJ2-7	.	CASSNPGQGSYEQYF	TGTGCCAGCAGCAACCCGGGACAGGGATCCTACGAGCAGTACTTC
TRBV9	.	TRBJ2-7	.	CASSPRGGGALEQYF	TGTGCCAGCAGCCCTAGGGGTGGGGGTGCCCTCGAGCAGTACTTC
TRBV30	TRBD1	TRBJ2-5	.	CAWREIPGQGFLLSETQYF	TGTGCCTGGAGGGAGATCCCGGGACAGGGGTTTTTGTTATCGGAGACCCAGTACTTC
TRBV13	.	TRBJ2-2	.	CASGPRTFAGELFF	TGTGCCAGCGGCCCTAGGACCTTCGCCGGGGAGCTGTTTTTT
TRBV5-1	TRBD1	TRBJ2-7	.	CASSPPAPGTGFYEQYF	TGCGCCAGCAGCCCACCAGCCCCCGGGACAGGGTTTTACGAGCAGTACTTC
TRBV30	.	TRBJ2-7	once	CAWSLRIWAEQYF	TGTGCCTGGAGTCTTCGGATCTGGGCCGAGCAGTACTTC
TRBV5-1	.	TRBJ2-5	.	CASSRERVVETQYF	TGCGCCAGCAGCAGAGAAAGGGTGGTGGAGACCCAGTACTTC
TRBV11-2	TRBD1	TRBJ2-7	.	CASSLSGDSYEQYF	TGTGCCAGCAGCTTATCCGGGGACAGCTACGAGCAGTACTTC
TRBV7-6	.	TRBJ1-5	.	CASSLAGGDNQPQHF	TGTGCCAGCAGCTTAGCGGGGGGGGACAATCAGCCCCAGCATTTT
TRBV28	.	TRBJ2-3	.	CASSPKGGSTDTQYF	TGTGCCAGCAGTCCCAAGGGGGGCAGCACAGATACGCAGTATTTT
TRBV30	.	TRBJ1-2	.	CAWSFGDKLGGYTF	TGTGCCTGGAGTTTCGGCGACAAGCTGGGAGGCTACACCTTC
TRBV27	.	TRBJ2-6	.	CASRPGSDSGANVLTF	TGTGCCAGCCGTCCCGGTTCCGACTCTGGGGCCAACGTCCTGACTTTC
TRBV19	TRBD2	TRBJ2-7	.	CASSIGGGGRLYEQYF	TGTGCCAGTAGTATAGGAGGCGGGGGACGCCTCTACGAGCAGTACTTC
TRBV7-9	.	TRBJ2-1	few	CASSWGPNEQFF	TGTGCCAGCAGCTGGGGGCCCAATGAGCAGTTCTTC
TRBV27	.	TRBJ2-5	.	CASSLRRTAQETQYF	TGTGCCAGCAGTCTCCGAAGGACAGCCCAAGAGACCCAGTACTTC
TRBV5-4	.	TRBJ2-5	once	CASSPPAEQETQYF	TGTGCCAGCAGCCCCCCAGCGGAGCAAGAGACCCAGTACTTC